This is a list of T cell receptor beta chains from one sample in a study of CD8 T cells in Susac syndrome. From the immunoSEQ multiplex PCR reads, TCRdb called clonotypes with MiXCR, one entry per CDR3 protein. The sample has 100,000 to 150,000 distinct CDR3 sequences, approximately 96% seen once. Sequenced input: CD8+ T cells from PBMCs. The receptors come from a human donor with Susac syndrome. The CDR3 runs from the conserved cysteine through the conserved F or W. Fields, in order: J gene, V gene, CDR3 protein.

>TRBJ2-2|TRBV15
CATSRAVSGELFF
>TRBJ1-1|TRBV9
CASSGSFSTEAFF
>TRBJ2-4|TRBV7-3
CASSLTGGDPGLKNIQYF
>TRBJ2-7|TRBV15
CATSRNPLALAYEQYF
>TRBJ2-6|TRBV25-1
CASTEGSGANVLTF
>TRBJ2-5|TRBV4-2
CASSQDPSGGGQETQYF
>TRBJ2-2|TRBV9
CASSTGGTGELFF
>TRBJ2-7|TRBV30
CAWSFGGSYEQYF
>TRBJ2-5|TRBV27
CASSLSSQNVGETQYF
>TRBJ1-2|TRBV2
CASQGRQGFYGYTF
>TRBJ1-1|TRBV15
CATSRVFESEAFF
>TRBJ2-1|TRBV4-3
CASSQGGAKGHYNEQFF
>TRBJ2-5|TRBV28
CASSLLAGGHGQETQYF
>TRBJ1-1|TRBV7-9
CASSLLGSEAFF
>TRBJ1-5|TRBV30
CACSGVANQPQHF
>TRBJ1-3|TRBV30
CAWSPGAMSRNTIYF
>TRBJ2-5|TRBV5-6
CASSLREDRQETQYF
>TRBJ2-7|TRBV2
CASSESWTSGRVYEQYF
>TRBJ2-1|TRBV9
CASSGYAGLAAHEQFF
>TRBJ1-6|TRBV28
CASFPAGPPSYNSPLHF
>TRBJ1-1|TRBV30
CAWSSQGPEAFF
>TRBJ1-5|TRBV5-6
CASSFGTDNQPQHF
>TRBJ1-3|TRBV15
CATSRGDNPFISGNTIYF
>TRBJ2-6|TRBV9
CASSLADSGANVLTF
>TRBJ1-2|TRBV27
CASSLSPGSYGYTF
>TRBJ1-2|TRBV30
CAWSPGQSYGYTF
>TRBJ2-3|TRBV27
CASSLSVLGDTQYF
>TRBJ2-7|TRBV20-1
CSAREGSDYEQYF
>TRBJ2-1|TRBV2
CASSEHGQGAYNEQFF
>TRBJ1-2|TRBV9
CASSVHSYGTGDYGYTF
>TRBJ2-4|TRBV19
CASSMGRPGRIAKNIQYF
>TRBJ1-2|TRBV16
CASSQLVGNYGYTF
>TRBJ2-1|TRBV10-3
CAIRVPEYNEQFF
>TRBJ2-5|TRBV7-8
CASSFAPVRGRETQYF
>TRBJ2-2|TRBV4-3
CASSQDSGAGELFF
>TRBJ1-1|TRBV20-1
CSAETGQGSTEAFF
>TRBJ2-5|TRBV19
CASSITGDQETQYF
>TRBJ2-2|TRBV11-2
CASSFATSGVFRELFF
>TRBJ1-6|TRBV4-1
CASSQGASGRVSYNSPLHF
>TRBJ2-1|TRBV13
CASSWSWTGVTRASYNEQFF
>TRBJ2-4|TRBV13
CASSRPGPDKGNIQYF
>TRBJ2-7|TRBV3-1
CASSRRALGGSYEQYF
>TRBJ2-2|TRBV5-1
CASSLAPPGWNTGELFF
>TRBJ1-1|TRBV12-3/TRBV12-4
CASSFGLNTEAFF
>TRBJ1-2|TRBV12-3/TRBV12-4
CASSFDWPGTQANYGYTF
>TRBJ2-1|TRBV6-5
CASSYLADSYNEQFF
>TRBJ1-1|TRBV2
CASSPGEGGEAFF
>TRBJ2-1|TRBV7-9
CASSQLLAGPRRNEQFF
>TRBJ2-1|TRBV18
CASSPGTNNNEQFF
>TRBJ1-1|TRBV6-2/TRBV6-3
CASSSMGTEAFF
>TRBJ1-2|TRBV30
CAWSVPVGLYGYTF
>TRBJ1-2|TRBV5-1
CASSLYWGRYYGYTF
>TRBJ2-1|TRBV27
CASSLYEAGPYNEQFF
>TRBJ2-1|TRBV20-1
CSARAPSGSSYNEQFF
>TRBJ1-1|TRBV5-1
CASSFGRGEAFF
>TRBJ2-1|TRBV9
CASSGTGYNEQFF
>TRBJ1-2|TRBV4-1
CASSQQGDRGSGYTF
>TRBJ1-1|TRBV12-3/TRBV12-4
CAAGWNTEAFF